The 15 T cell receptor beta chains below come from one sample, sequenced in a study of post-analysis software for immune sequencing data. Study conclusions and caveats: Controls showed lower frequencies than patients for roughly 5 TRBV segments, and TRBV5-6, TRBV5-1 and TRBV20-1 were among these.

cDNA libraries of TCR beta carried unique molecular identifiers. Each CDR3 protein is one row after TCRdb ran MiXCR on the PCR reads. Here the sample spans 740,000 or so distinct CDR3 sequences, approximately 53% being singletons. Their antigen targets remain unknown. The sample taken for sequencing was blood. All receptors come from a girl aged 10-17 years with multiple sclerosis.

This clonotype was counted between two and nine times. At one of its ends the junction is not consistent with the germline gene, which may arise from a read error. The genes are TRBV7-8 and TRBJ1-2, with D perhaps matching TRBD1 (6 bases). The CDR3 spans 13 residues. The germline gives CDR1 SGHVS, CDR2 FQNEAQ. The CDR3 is CASSRNSGAGHTF. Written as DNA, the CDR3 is TGTGCCAGCAGCAGGAATTCAGGGGCTGGCCACACCTTC.

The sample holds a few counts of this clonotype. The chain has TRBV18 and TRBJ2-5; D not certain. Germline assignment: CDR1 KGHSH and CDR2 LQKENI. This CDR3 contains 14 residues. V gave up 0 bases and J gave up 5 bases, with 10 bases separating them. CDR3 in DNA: TGTGCCAGCTCACCACCGTCTGCCGGGGAGACCCAGTACTTC. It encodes CASSPPSAGETQYF.

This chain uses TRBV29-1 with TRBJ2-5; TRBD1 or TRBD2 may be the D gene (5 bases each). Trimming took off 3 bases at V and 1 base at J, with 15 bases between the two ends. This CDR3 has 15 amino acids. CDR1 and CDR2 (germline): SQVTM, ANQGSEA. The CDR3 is CSVEGPRGGQETQYF. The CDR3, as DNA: TGCAGCGTTGAGGGCCCCCGTGGGGGCCAAGAGACCCAGTACTTC. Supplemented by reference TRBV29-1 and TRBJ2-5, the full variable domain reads SAVISQKPSRDICQRGTSLTIQCQVDSQVTMMFWYRQQPGQSLTLIATANQGSEATYESGFVIDKFPISRPNLTFSTLTVSNMSPEDSSIYLCSVEGPRGGQETQYFGPGTRLLVL.

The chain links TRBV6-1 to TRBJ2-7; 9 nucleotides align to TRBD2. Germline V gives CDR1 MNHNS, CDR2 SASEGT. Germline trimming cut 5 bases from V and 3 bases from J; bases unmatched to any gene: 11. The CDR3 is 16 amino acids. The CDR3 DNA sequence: TGTGCCAGCAGTAAATCGGGAGCGGGAGGTAGCTACGAGCAGTACTTC. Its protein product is CASSKSGAGGSYEQYF.

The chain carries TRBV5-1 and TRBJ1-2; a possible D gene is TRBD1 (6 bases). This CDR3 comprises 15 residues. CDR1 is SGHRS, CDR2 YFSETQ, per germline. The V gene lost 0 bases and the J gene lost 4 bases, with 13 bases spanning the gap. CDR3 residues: CASSLEGDSIYGYTF. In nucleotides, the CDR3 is TGCGCCAGCAGCTTGGAGGGGGACTCCATCTATGGCTACACCTTC.

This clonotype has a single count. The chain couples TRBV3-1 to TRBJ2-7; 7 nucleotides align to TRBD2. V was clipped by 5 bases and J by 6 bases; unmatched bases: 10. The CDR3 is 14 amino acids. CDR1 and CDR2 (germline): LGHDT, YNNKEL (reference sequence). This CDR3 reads CASSLWTRSVEQYF. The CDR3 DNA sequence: TGTGCCAGCAGCTTATGGACTAGATCTGTCGAGCAGTACTTC.

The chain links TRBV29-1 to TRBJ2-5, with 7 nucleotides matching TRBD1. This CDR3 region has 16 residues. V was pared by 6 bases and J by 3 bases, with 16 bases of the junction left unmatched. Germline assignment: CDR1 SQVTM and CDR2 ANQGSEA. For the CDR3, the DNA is TGCAGCGTCTTAACTGGACAGGCCTGGCAAAAAGAGACCCAGTACTTC. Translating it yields CSVLTGQAWQKETQYF. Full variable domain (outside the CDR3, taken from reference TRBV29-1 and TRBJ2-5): SAVISQKPSRDICQRGTSLTIQCQVDSQVTMMFWYRQQPGQSLTLIATANQGSEATYESGFVIDKFPISRPNLTFSTLTVSNMSPEDSSIYLCSVLTGQAWQKETQYFGPGTRLLVL.

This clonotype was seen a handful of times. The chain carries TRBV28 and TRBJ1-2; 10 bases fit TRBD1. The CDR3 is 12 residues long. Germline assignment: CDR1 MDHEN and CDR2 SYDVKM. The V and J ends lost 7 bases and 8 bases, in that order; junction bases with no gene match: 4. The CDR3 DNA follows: TGTGCCAGCATTGGGACAGGGGAAGGCTACACCTTC. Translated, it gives CASIGTGEGYTF.

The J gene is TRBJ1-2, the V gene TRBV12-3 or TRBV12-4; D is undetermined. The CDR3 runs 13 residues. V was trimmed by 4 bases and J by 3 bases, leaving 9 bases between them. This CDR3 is CASSSDGYYGYTF. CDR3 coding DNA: TGTGCCAGCAGTTCGGACGGATACTATGGCTACACCTTC.

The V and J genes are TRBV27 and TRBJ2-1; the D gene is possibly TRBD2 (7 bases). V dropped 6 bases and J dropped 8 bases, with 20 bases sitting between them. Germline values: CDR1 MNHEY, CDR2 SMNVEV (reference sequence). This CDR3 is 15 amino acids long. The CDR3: CASSPWEGDGDEQFF. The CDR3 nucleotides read TGTGCCAGCAGCCCCTGGGAGGGGGATGGCGATGAGCAGTTCTTC.

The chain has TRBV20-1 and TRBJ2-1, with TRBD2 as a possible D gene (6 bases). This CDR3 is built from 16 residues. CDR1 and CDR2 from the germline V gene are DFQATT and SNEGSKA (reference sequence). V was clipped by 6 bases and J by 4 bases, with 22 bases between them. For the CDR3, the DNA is TGCAGTGCGAGATCTGTCCGGGACTGGACTTACAATGAGCAGTTCTTC. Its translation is CSARSVRDWTYNEQFF.

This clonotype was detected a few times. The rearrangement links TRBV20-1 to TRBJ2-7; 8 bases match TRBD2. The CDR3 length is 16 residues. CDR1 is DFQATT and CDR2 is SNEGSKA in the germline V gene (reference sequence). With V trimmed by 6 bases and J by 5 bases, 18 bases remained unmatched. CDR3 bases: TGCAGTGCAACCCATCGGGGGGGCCCCTTCCTCGACGAGCAGTACTTC. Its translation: CSATHRGGPFLDEQYF.

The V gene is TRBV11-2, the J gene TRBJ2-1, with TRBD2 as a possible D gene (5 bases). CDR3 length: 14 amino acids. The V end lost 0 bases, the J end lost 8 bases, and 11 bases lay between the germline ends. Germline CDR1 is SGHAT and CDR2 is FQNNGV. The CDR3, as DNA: TGTGCCAGCAGCTTAGATTCGGGGAGCCATGAGCAGTTCTTC. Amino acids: CASSLDSGSHEQFF.

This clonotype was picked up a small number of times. CDR3 DNA sequence: TGCGCCAGCAGCGCCCAGGGGGGCAAAGAGACCCAGTACTTC. It yields the protein CASSAQGGKETQYF. This chain uses TRBV5-1 with TRBJ2-5, with D tentatively TRBD1 (7 bases). Germline assignment: CDR1 SGHRS and CDR2 YFSETQ. This CDR3 has 14 residues. Trimming took off 4 bases at V and 3 bases at J, with 13 bases between the two ends. Together with reference TRBV5-1 and TRBJ2-5, the CDR3 gives the full variable domain: KAGVTQTPRYLIKTRGQQVTLSCSPISGHRSVSWYQQTPGQGLQFLFEYFSETQRNKGNFPGRFSGRQFSNSRSEMNVSTLELGDSALYLCASSAQGGKETQYFGPGTRLLVL.

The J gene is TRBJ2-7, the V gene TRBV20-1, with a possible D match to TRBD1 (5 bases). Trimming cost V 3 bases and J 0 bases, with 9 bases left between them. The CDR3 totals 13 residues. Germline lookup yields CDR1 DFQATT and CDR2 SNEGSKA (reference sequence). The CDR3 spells CSASQGLSYEQYF. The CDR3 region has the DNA TGCAGTGCTAGTCAGGGCCTCTCCTACGAGCAGTACTTC.